Listed below are T cell receptor beta chains from one sample, sequenced in a study of shared clonotypes between healthy human individuals. The protocol was immunoSEQ multiplex PCR, while the TCRdb copy is restricted to in-frame clones and leaves out a portion. The table lists 90,000 to 120,000 clones, around 71% of them singletons. The sample comprised memory CD8+ T cells sorted from blood. All receptors derive from a woman in her thirties in good health. CDR3s include the opening cysteine and the closing phenylalanine or tryptophan. Part of the rows lack a size; the others show once, few, many or a class for expanded clones.

>TRBJ1-4|TRBV7-9|NA
CASSRLDRARGEKLFF
>TRBJ1-2|TRBV11-3|NA
CASSLDHFGYTF
>TRBJ2-1|TRBV29-1|once
CSVEPREIGNEQFF
>TRBJ2-7|TRBV2|NA
CASSGDNSYEQYF
>TRBJ2-7|TRBV11-2|few
CASSLGGTQYF
>TRBJ1-1|TRBV6-1|NA
CATIDNPNTEAFF
>TRBJ2-3|TRBV7-8|NA
CASRRDSDTQYF
>TRBJ2-1|TRBV5-6|NA
CASSMGQGNSYNEQFF
>TRBJ1-2|TRBV29-1|NA
CSVEEAAIPNGYTF
>TRBJ2-1|TRBV7-8|NA
CASSLRQGAFNEQFF
>TRBJ2-1|TRBV19|few
CASSILAGENEQFF
>TRBJ2-3|TRBV15|NA
CATSSGRGHTDTQYF
>TRBJ2-7|TRBV10-3|NA
CAARTSGIYEQYF
>TRBJ1-1|TRBV27|NA
CASSLTGYAEAFF
>TRBJ2-3|TRBV25-1|NA
CASSETSGNTTDTQYF
>TRBJ2-1|TRBV5-8|NA
CASSGQSNNEQFF
>TRBJ2-2|TRBV6-5|NA
CASSSPGNTGELFF
>TRBJ2-7|TRBV11-2|once
CASSLSRGLYEQYF
>TRBJ2-7|TRBV27|NA
CASSFGVGEQYF
>TRBJ1-2|TRBV11-2|NA
CASSLGQLGYGYTF
>TRBJ2-5|TRBV7-5|NA
CASSTPGEAQYF
>TRBJ2-7|TRBV18|NA
CASSPRQGVYEQYF
>TRBJ1-1|TRBV7-3|NA
CASSAQGDTEAFF
>TRBJ2-7|TRBV9|NA
CASSVGSGRIYEQYF
>TRBJ1-1|TRBV6-4|few
CASSPDRDTEAFF
>TRBJ2-1|TRBV30|NA
CAWSVHAGVNEQFF
>TRBJ2-3|TRBV29-1|NA
CSVGMGSLLDTQYF
>TRBJ1-1|TRBV28|NA
CASSFWEASTEAFF
>TRBJ2-1|TRBV29-1|once
CSALDSSYNEQFF
>TRBJ1-2|TRBV19|NA
CASSMDPRDRGQRYGYTF
>TRBJ1-1|TRBV7-6|NA
CASSFGQGLTNTEAFF
>TRBJ1-5|TRBV5-6|NA
CASRDRAHQPQHF
>TRBJ2-3|TRBV4-1|NA
CASSQDHLGGRADTQYF
>TRBJ2-7|TRBV7-8|NA
CASSFLLRQGAPGEQYF
>TRBJ2-2|TRBV18|NA
CASSPAGGTGELFF
>TRBJ2-7|TRBV6-1|few
CASSEGEGLASYEQYF
>TRBJ2-1|TRBV6-1|NA
CASSDGDLSYNEQFF
>NA|TRBV14|NA
CASSQGPGTGGGEQYF
>TRBJ1-4|TRBV28|once
CASSARTGGGEKLFF
>TRBJ2-1|TRBV19|many
CASSISLSPGEPYNEQFF
>TRBJ2-1|TRBV7-2|NA
CASSPWDEYNEQFF
>TRBJ2-1|TRBV30|many
CAWGVYEQFF
>TRBJ2-5|TRBV10-3|once
CAIGTGTDQETQYF
>TRBJ2-1|TRBV6-5|NA
CATAVLRGNEQFF
>TRBJ2-7|TRBV28|NA
CASSLSSRDYEQYF
>TRBJ2-2|TRBV4-1|NA
CASSQGWHGELFF
>TRBJ1-2|TRBV19|NA
CASSILLAGQGKSGYTF
>TRBJ2-5|TRBV9|NA
CASSVAQGAETQYF
>TRBJ2-3|TRBV19|NA
CALGGRSTDTQYF
>TRBJ2-7|TRBV28|NA
CASSYSDEQYF
>TRBJ2-1|TRBV6-4|NA
CAISESGGYEQFF